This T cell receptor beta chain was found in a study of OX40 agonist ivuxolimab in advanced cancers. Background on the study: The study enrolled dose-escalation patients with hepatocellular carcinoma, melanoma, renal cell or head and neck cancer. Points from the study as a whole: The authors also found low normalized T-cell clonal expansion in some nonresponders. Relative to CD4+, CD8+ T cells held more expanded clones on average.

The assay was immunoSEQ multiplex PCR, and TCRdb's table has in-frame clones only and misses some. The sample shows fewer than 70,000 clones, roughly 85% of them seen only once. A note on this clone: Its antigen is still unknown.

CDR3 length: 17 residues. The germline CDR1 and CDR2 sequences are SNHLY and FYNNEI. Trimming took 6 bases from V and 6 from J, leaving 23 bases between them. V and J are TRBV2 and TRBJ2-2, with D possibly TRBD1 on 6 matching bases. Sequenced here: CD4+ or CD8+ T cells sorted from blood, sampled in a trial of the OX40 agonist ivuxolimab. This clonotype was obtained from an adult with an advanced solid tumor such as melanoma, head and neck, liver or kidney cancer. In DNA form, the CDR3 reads TGTGCCAGCAGCCCCTCGGGGCACAGGGTCGGGGCCGGGGAGCTGTTTTTT. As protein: CASSPSGHRVGAGELFF.